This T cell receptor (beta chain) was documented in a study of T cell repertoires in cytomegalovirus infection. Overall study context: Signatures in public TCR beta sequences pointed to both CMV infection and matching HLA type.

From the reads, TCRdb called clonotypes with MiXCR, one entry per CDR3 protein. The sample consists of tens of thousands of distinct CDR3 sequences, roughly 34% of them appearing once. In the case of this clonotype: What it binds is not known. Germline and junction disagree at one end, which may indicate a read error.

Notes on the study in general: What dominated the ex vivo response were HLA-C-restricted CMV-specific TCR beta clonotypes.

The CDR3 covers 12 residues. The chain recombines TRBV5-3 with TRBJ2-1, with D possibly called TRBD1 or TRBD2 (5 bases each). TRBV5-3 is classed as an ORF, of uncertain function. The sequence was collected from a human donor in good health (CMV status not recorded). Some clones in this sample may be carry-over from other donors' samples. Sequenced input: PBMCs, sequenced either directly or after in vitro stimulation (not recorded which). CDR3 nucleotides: TGTGCCAGCAGCTTGGGGACCTCCGAGCAGTTCTTC. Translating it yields CASSLGTSEQFF.